The sequence of this T cell receptor (beta chain) was determined in a study of blood T cell repertoires in COVID-19. Germline CDR1 SGHTA, CDR2 FQGTGA. V lost 0 bases and J 2 bases, leaving 11 bases between the germline ends. The CDR3 consists of 15 residues. Assay: immunoSEQ multiplex PCR; the TCRdb copy retains only in-frame clones and omits some. The table records around 450,000 clones, roughly 90% of them present only once. The chain recombines TRBV7-3 with TRBJ2-7; D is perhaps TRBD1 (5 bases). The receptor was isolated from a woman aged 25 to 45 with acute or convalescent COVID-19. Sequenced material: peripheral blood. The CDR3 DNA is TGTGCCAGCAGCTTAACGGGCCAGGGCCCCTACGAGCAGTACTTC. Its protein is CASSLTGQGPYEQYF. The full variable domain, completed using reference TRBV7-3 and TRBJ2-7, is GAGVSQTPSNKVTEKGKYVELRCDPISGHTALYWYRQSLGQGPEFLIYFQGTGAADDSGLPNDRFFAVRPEGSVSTLKIQRTERGDSAVYLCASSLTGQGPYEQYFGPGTRLTVT.